These T cell receptor beta chains were read from a single sample in a study of PD-L1 blockade in urothelial cancer. Profiled with immunoSEQ multiplex PCR; TCRdb holds only in-frame clones, not every one. The sample has about 120,000 clones; approximately 90% are singletons. The sample in question was PBMCs, obtained around atezolizumab (anti-PD-L1) treatment. These receptors all come from a man between 60 and 70 years old with urothelial cancer. Each CDR3 is given with its conserved first and last residue. The D gene is left open where the match is weak. Some rows mark clone size as missing; the rest say once, few, many or name a class of expanded clone.

V	D	J	size	DNA	CDR3
TRBV27	TRBD1	TRBJ1-2	.	TGTGCCAGCAGTTTATTGGGACAGGGTCACTATGGCTACACCTTC	CASSLLGQGHYGYTF
TRBV19	.	TRBJ1-1	.	TGTGCCAGTAGTATATGGTACAGATCGGACACTGAAGCTTTCTTT	CASSIWYRSDTEAFF
TRBV2	.	TRBJ2-5	.	TGTGCCAGCAGCCCTAGCTTTAGGGAGACCCAGTACTTC	CASSPSFRETQYF
TRBV6-4	.	TRBJ2-3	.	TGTGCCAGCAGTGAGGGACAAAGCACAGATACGCAGTATTTT	CASSEGQSTDTQYF
TRBV5-6	TRBD1	TRBJ2-7	once	TGTGCCAGCAGCGTCCGGGACAGGGACTACGAGCAGTACTTC	CASSVRDRDYEQYF
TRBV15	.	TRBJ2-7	.	TGTGCCACCAGCAGAGACGGAGGGGGGGCTCAGGACGAGCAGTACTTC	CATSRDGGGAQDEQYF
TRBV5-1	.	TRBJ1-2	once	TGCGCCAGCAGCCCTCAGGGCTATGGCTACACCTTC	CASSPQGYGYTF
TRBV28	.	TRBJ1-3	.	TGTGCCAGCTTGGACTCCGTGTCTGGAAACACCATATATTTT	CASLDSVSGNTIYF
TRBV5-1	TRBD1	TRBJ2-5	.	TGCGCCAGCAGCTCTACAGGGGGTAGCCAAGAGACCCAGTACTTC	CASSSTGGSQETQYF
TRBV7-9	TRBD2	TRBJ2-1	.	TGTGCCAGCAGCTTAGAAGCGGGGGTATACAATGAGCAGTTCTTC	CASSLEAGVYNEQFF
TRBV7-2	.	TRBJ1-6	.	TGTGCCAGCAGCTTAGTAGCGAACTCCTATAATTCACCCCTCCACTTT	CASSLVANSYNSPLHF
TRBV9	TRBD1	TRBJ1-3	.	TGTGCCAGCAGCGTCCACACAGACAGGGTGACCGGGGGAAACACCATATATTTT	CASSVHTDRVTGGNTIYF
TRBV5-1	.	TRBJ1-3	.	TGCGCCAGCAGCTTCCTGGGTGGGAGCTCTGGAAACACCATATATTTT	CASSFLGGSSGNTIYF
TRBV15	TRBD2	TRBJ2-1	.	TGTGCCACCAGCAGAGATTTGACTAGCGACAGCTCCTACAATGAGCAGTTCTTC	CATSRDLTSDSSYNEQFF
TRBV7-9	.	TRBJ1-2	.	TGTGCCAGCAGCTTAGCGAACAGCTATGGCTACACCTTC	CASSLANSYGYTF
TRBV19	TRBD1	TRBJ2-1	.	TGTGCCAGTAGTCCGACAGGGGCCCTTCAGTTCTTC	CASSPTGALQFF
TRBV19	.	TRBJ1-1	.	TGTGCCAGTAGTTATTACACTACACGGACTGAAGCTTTCTTT	CASSYYTTRTEAFF
TRBV5-4	.	TRBJ1-4	.	TGTGCCAGCAGCTTCCAGGGCCAGCCCAATGAAAAACTGTTTTTT	CASSFQGQPNEKLFF
TRBV27	TRBD2	TRBJ2-7	.	TGTGCCAGCAAGCCTGCGGGAGCATCCTACGAGCAGTACTTC	CASKPAGASYEQYF
TRBV4-1	TRBD1	TRBJ1-4	.	TGCGCCAGCAGTGGACAGGGGATCGGTAATGAAAAACTGTTTTTT	CASSGQGIGNEKLFF
TRBV28	TRBD1	TRBJ2-7	.	TGTGCCAGCATTCTCTCCGGACAGGGTTTCAACGAGCAGTACTTC	CASILSGQGFNEQYF
TRBV9	TRBD1	TRBJ1-5	.	TGTGCCAGCAGCGAGGGACAGCATCAGCCCCAGCATTTT	CASSEGQHQPQHF
TRBV5-4	TRBD1	TRBJ1-1	.	TGTGCCAGCAGCGCGGACAGGAAGGACACTGAAGCTTTCTTT	CASSADRKDTEAFF
TRBV4-2	TRBD1	TRBJ1-1	.	TGTGCCAGTCGACAGGGGATCGTCACTGAAGCTTTCTTT	CASRQGIVTEAFF
TRBV9	TRBD1	TRBJ2-7	.	TGTGCCAGCAGCGCCGCGGGTACAGGGGCCGACGAGCAGTACTTC	CASSAAGTGADEQYF
TRBV9	TRBD2	TRBJ2-1	.	TGTGCCAGCAGCGCTAGCGGGAGTAGGGGCAATGAGCAGTTCTTC	CASSASGSRGNEQFF
TRBV10-1	TRBD2	TRBJ2-1	.	TGCGCCAGCAGTGGGGCTAGCGGGAGGGCCGACTACAATGAGCAGTTCTTC	CASSGASGRADYNEQFF
TRBV5-1	.	TRBJ1-2	.	TGCGCCAGCAGCTTGGATGGAGTTTGGAGGGTGGATGAAAACTATGGCTACACCTTC	CASSLDGVWRVDENYGYTF
TRBV5-1	.	TRBJ1-3	.	TGCGCCAGCAGCTTGCAGGAAACTGGAAACACCATATATTTT	CASSLQETGNTIYF
TRBV13	TRBD1	TRBJ2-7	.	TGTGCCAGCAGCTCTAGAGACTGGACAGGATACGAGCAGTACTTC	CASSSRDWTGYEQYF
TRBV28	.	TRBJ2-7	.	TGTGCCAGCAGTTTGACAGGTTTGATGTCCTACGAGCAGTACTTC	CASSLTGLMSYEQYF
TRBV6-1	.	TRBJ1-1	.	TGTGCCAGCATTAGGGACCGGCGGGGTTTTACTGAAGCTTTCTTT	CASIRDRRGFTEAFF